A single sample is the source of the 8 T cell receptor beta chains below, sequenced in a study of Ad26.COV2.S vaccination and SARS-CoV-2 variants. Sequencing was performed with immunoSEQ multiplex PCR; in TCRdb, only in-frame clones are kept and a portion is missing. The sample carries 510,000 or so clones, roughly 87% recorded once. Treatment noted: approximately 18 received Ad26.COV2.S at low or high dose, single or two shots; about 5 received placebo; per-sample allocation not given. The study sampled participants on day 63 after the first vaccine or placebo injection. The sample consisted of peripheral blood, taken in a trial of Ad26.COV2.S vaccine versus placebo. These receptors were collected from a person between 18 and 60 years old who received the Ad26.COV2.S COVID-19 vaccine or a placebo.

Written as DNA, the CDR3 is TGTGCCAGTAGTTTCGGCAGTCAAGAGACCCAGTACTTC. It translates to CASSFGSQETQYF. The rearrangement uses TRBV19 and TRBJ2-5; D unresolved. This CDR3 is 13 amino acids long. In germline, CDR1 is LNHDA, CDR2 SQIVND (reference sequence). The V end lost 5 bases, the J end lost 2 bases, and 9 bases lay between the germline ends.

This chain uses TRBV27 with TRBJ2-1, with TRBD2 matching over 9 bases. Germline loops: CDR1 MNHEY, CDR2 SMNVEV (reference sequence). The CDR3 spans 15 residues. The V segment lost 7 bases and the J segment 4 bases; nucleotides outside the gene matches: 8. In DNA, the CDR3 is TGTGCCAGCACCAAGCAAGCGGGAGGTTACAATGAGCAGTTCTTC. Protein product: CASTKQAGGYNEQFF.

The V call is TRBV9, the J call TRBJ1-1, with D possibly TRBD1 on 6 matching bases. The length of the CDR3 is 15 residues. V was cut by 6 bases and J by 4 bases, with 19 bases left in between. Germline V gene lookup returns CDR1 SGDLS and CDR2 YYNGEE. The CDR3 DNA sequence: TGTGCCAGCACCCCCCGGGACACTTTGGGCACTGAAGCTTTCTTT. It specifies CASTPRDTLGTEAFF.

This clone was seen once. CDR3 sequence reads: CASRPRPRGLPNQPQHF. In DNA form, the CDR3 reads TGTGCCAGCAGACCCCGACCTAGGGGCCTTCCCAATCAGCCCCAGCATTTT. V is TRBV28 and J is TRBJ1-5; D may be TRBD1 (5 bases). CDR1 is MDHEN, CDR2 SYDVKM, per germline. V dropped 6 bases and J dropped 3 bases, with 21 bases sitting between them. The CDR3 consists of 17 residues.

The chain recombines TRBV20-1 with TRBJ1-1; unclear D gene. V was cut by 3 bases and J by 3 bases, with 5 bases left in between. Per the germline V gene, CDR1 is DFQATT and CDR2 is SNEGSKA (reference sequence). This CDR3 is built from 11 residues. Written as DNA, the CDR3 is TGCAGTGCTAGTAAGGACACTGAAGCTTTCTTT. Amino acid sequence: CSASKDTEAFF.

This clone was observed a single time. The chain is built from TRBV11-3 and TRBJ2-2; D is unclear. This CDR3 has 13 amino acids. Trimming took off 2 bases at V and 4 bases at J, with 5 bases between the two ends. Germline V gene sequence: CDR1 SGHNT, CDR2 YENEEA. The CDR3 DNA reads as TGTGCCAGCAGCTTATTGGGCACCGGGGAGCTGTTTTTT. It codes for CASSLLGTGELFF.

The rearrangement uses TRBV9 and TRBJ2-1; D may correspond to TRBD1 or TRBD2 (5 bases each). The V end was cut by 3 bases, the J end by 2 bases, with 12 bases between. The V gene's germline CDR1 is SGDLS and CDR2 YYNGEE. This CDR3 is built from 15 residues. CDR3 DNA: TGTGCCAGCAGCGCTTCCGGGACGGCCTACAATGAGCAGTTCTTC. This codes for CASSASGTAYNEQFF.

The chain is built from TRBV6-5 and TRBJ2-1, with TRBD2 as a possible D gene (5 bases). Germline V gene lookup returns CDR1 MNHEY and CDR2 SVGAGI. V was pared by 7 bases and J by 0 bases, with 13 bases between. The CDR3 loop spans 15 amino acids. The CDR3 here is CASNLSGGSYNEQFF. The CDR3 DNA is TGTGCCAGCAATTTAAGCGGAGGCTCCTACAATGAGCAGTTCTTC.